This TCR beta chain was sequenced during a study of cytomegalovirus exposure and HLA in healthy donors (dated by TCRdb to between 2016 and 2019). Background for the entire study: According to an earlier analysis of 450 to 650 of the donors, about 179 million T cells yielded 117 million unique TCR beta sequences and about 300 Gb of sequence data. An early release covering more than 500 HLA-typed donors comprised approximately 290 gigabases of sequencing data and about 90 million unique TCR sequences. Among the roughly 390 genotyped donors, approximately 82% belonged to the genetic ancestry cluster associated with self-reported Caucasian donors. The aim of the study was to test whether cataloging public T cell receptors could identify signatures of past pathogen exposure. The T cell repertoires of under 700 subjects were profiled by immunosequencing and related to cytomegalovirus serostatus. Besides the first cohort of more than 650 subjects, a separate validation cohort made up of over 95 different subjects was used. To predict cytomegalovirus infection status, the study combined high-throughput TCR immunosequencing, statistical association of individual TCRs with disease status, and machine learning. To study patterns of TCR occurrence, a later analysis re-analyzed previously published TCR beta repertoires from 700 or so donors and added high-resolution HLA genotyping. The later analysis used no new phenotypic data to find candidate immune exposures, relying instead on TCR beta sequences and their occurrence across donors. An earlier analysis of approximately 630 of the donors applied high-throughput TCR beta sequencing to assess whether each TCR beta V gene segment acted as functional or pseudogenic. Alongside the repertoire data, information on donor age, sex, ethnicity and CMV serostatus was compiled. In a later genetic analysis, genome-wide SNP genotypes for about 55% of the roughly 700 donors were used, and that subset was treated as a discovery cohort. Every discovery cohort repertoire had been produced on one sequencing platform. HLA typing covered class I and class II loci at four-digit resolution. Typing coverage varied by locus: about 620-630 donors for A, B, C, DRB1 and DQB1; about 520 for DQA1; about 590 for DPA1; 450 to 480 for DPB1. A handful of DR-DQ haplotypes were handled as single units for association and clustering because linkage in the cohort was strong. Among 398 genotyped donors of the cohort, an average of around 240,000 unique TCR beta nucleotide sequences were sequenced per donor, around 18% of them non-productive. The paper's findings and limits, for the study overall: An earlier analysis of 450 to 750 of the donors showed that most TCR beta V segments appeared in productive rearrangements either about 90% or about 30% of the time, which broadly matched IMGT annotations. Cytomegalovirus status was reported to be diagnosed by the classifier with high specificity and sensitivity in both the original and validation cohorts. The cohort was sequenced for TCR beta chains only, and without alpha or paired-chain data the features that could be detected were limited. According to a later genetic analysis, donors in an Asian-associated ancestry cluster had fewer N-insertions in productive TCRs than the approximately 630-donor mean. A later analysis associated about 17,000 TCR beta sequences with specific HLA alleles at a false discovery rate of 0.05. In a later analysis, HLA-associated TCR beta chains showed more clonal expansion and lower generation probabilities than non-associated chains that were equally common. Because counts were too low, about 18 rarely observed V segments, including chromosome 9 orphons, were excluded from the earlier analysis of some 540 of the donors. For the cohort, immune exposure information was limited to CMV serostatus. In a later genetic analysis, a missense DCLRE1C variant was associated with V-gene and J-gene trimming of TCR beta chains, and the association was replicated in an independent cohort. Because the 87-base-pair reads could not distinguish some IMGT-functional V segments, including TRBV6-2 and TRBV6-3, those segments were excluded. A later analysis reported that several top co-occurrence clusters appeared linked to parvovirus B19, influenza, CMV and Epstein-Barr virus. When HLA alleles, especially DR and DQ, strongly co-occurred, TCR associations were difficult to assign to individual alleles. Because HLA typing was unavailable for some donors at each locus, only the typed subset was used in association tests. In a later analysis, most CMV-associated TCR beta chains were found to appear HLA-restricted, with HLA associations seemingly driven largely by CMV exposure. According to a later analysis, TCR association rates differed among HLA loci, with DRB1 alleles showing the most associated TCRs and HLA-C alleles showing the fewest. A further reported finding was that TCR beta sequences accurately predicted the HLA-A and HLA-B alleles for most subjects in the first cohort. Most TCR sequences were seen in very few donors, while some public TCRs were found in many individuals. A total of fewer than 200 TCR beta chains were listed by the study as associated with cytomegalovirus. Correlated functional status among segregating V segments might reflect linkage disequilibrium, but an unknown experimental factor could not be ruled out. A cluster of highly shared sequence variants was judged likely to be a technical artifact of the sequencing pipeline. Presence/absence analyses assumed roughly uniform sequencing depth across donors, an assumption that may not hold. According to the authors, the approach could potentially be generalized to other disease states and immunological phenotypes. A few of the identified cytomegalovirus-associated TCR beta chains were confirmed in vitro to be specific for cytomegalovirus antigens.

The library was produced with the immunoSEQ multiplex PCR assay. A mixture of 60 forward primers for TCR Vbeta segments and 13 reverse primers for TCR Jbeta segments was used in the multiplex PCR. The CDR3 region of rearranged TCR beta genes was amplified from genomic DNA by a multiplex PCR assay. Amplified TCR beta libraries were sequenced as 87-base-pair reads on the Illumina HiSeq System. Under the source paper's analysis protocol: Across the 670 or so repertoires, a later analysis counted approximately 83 million unique TCR beta chains, approximately 12 million of which were shared by at least two donors. Raw reads were error-corrected and collapsed into unique sequences by a nearest-neighbor algorithm in which closely related sequences were merged to remove PCR and sequencing errors. V, D and J gene segments were assigned by aligning CDR3 sequences to IMGT reference sequences. For a sequence to be retained, at least a six-nucleotide match to both a V gene segment and a J gene segment was required. Rearrangements were called productive when the CDR3 lacked stop codons and stayed in frame with V and J; all others were non-productive. CDR3 was defined by IMGT convention, running from the second conserved V-encoded cysteine to the conserved J-encoded phenylalanine. Sequences without an unambiguous match to a single V gene segment were excluded from the earlier analysis of several hundred of the donors. An earlier analysis of 550 to 650 of the donors classified V segments as functional when productive rearrangements were above 56.7% and as segregating when the standard deviation between donors was above 5%. A statistical classification framework was developed to diagnose cytomegalovirus status using the catalog of TCR beta chain sequences. V and J gene assignment, in a later analysis, came from comparing TCR nucleotide sequences with IMGT/GENE-DB human TR gene sequences. A later analysis assigned CDR3 sequences and most-parsimonious VDJ recombination scenarios with the TCRdist pipeline. In a later analysis, each TCR beta chain was defined by its CDR3 amino acid sequence together with its V-gene family, and reads without a unique V-gene family were excluded. A later analysis removed 450 to 600 highly shared, low-generation-probability nucleotide sequences to deal with suspected cross-contamination and a sequencing artifact. In a later analysis, a clonal expansion index was calculated for each public chain from normalized within-repertoire ranks of inferred template counts. Generation probabilities in a later analysis came from a VDJ recombination model fitted to out-of-frame rearrangements, and those results were checked against IGoR. A later analysis scored TCR-TCR, TCR-HLA and TCR-CMV co-occurrence with hypergeometric tests, applying a repertoire-size bias correction to TCR pairs. To estimate false discovery rates, a later analysis permuted the HLA or CMV assignments 20 times. A later analysis grouped co-occurring TCRs with DBSCAN, adding TCRdist sequence similarity when clustering within HLA-allele-positive subsets. Repertoires with fewer than 30,000 or more than 120,000 public chains, plus five repertoires with anomalous nucleotide sharing, were excluded from co-occurrence clustering. TCRdb's version of the immuneACCESS table is confined to in-frame rearrangements and falls short of the full clone set. An unresolved V gene accounts for under half of the shortfall where checked; the remainder is of unknown origin. That table furnishes V, J and clone size, whereas the DNA furnished D and trimming. This sample has roughly 130,000 clones in its table, and around three quarters of those were observed once. The ten largest clones add up to 2% to 3% of the sample.

The germline V gene supplies CDR1 LGHNT and CDR2 FRNRAP. V is shortened by 0 bases, J by 5 bases, and the region joining them spans 10 bases. From the cysteine up to the phenylalanine, the CDR3 has a length of 15 residues. Only the CDR3 region is kept as DNA, spanning 45 bases read in frame from base 1. The cohort comprised 710 or so healthy bone marrow donors. At the time of sampling, all cohort members were nominally healthy, though unrecorded immune exposures were likely present. The donor tested CMV seronegative and was one of the 352 seronegative cohort members. A peripheral blood sample was collected from each donor, and TCR beta sequencing was performed on peripheral blood mononuclear cells. Genomic DNA extraction from the blood cell samples was performed with the Qiagen DNeasy Blood Extraction Kit. As for this clone: Its antigen is not yet known. Within one base of it there is no much larger clone, and no base qualities were kept.

The receptor comes from a young man in good health and CMV-seronegative. The specimen was PBMCs. The rearrangement combines TRBV12-5 with TRBJ1-4; the D gene is perhaps TRBD1, from 5 matching bases. Here the CDR3 is given as CASGLVLTENEKLFF. At the DNA level, the sequence is TGTGCTAGTGGTTTGGTACTGACAGAGAATGAAAAACTGTTTTTT.